A single sample is the source of the 5 T cell receptor beta chains below, sequenced in a study of T cell responses to AZD1222 COVID-19 vaccine. Some clones are missing from TCRdb's copy, which holds only in-frame ones; the method was immunoSEQ multiplex PCR. The table lists about 150,000 clones, more than 75% of them singletons. The specimen comprised peripheral blood, sampled on day 0 of AZD1222 vaccination. The source of these receptors is an adult in good health.

V is TRBV28 and J is TRBJ2-7, with TRBD1 identical over 9 bases. Per the germline V gene, CDR1 is MDHEN and CDR2 is SYDVKM. The CDR3 sequence is 15 residues long. The V gene end was trimmed by 4 bases and the J gene end by 3 bases; junction bases not matched to a gene: 7. The CDR3 DNA follows: TGTGCCAGCAGTTCCTCCGGGACAGGGTTCTACGAGCAGTACTTC. Its translation is CASSSSGTGFYEQYF.

This clone was observed a single time. The gene calls are TRBV7-2 and TRBJ2-2; 7 bases agree with TRBD2. Trimming cost V 1 base and J 4 bases; bases outside gene matches: 9. Germline assignment: CDR1 SGHTA and CDR2 FQGNSA. The CDR3 totals 17 residues. CDR3 nucleotide sequence: TGTGCCAGCAGCTTAGAGGCTAGCGGACTTAGCACCGGGGAGCTGTTTTTT. It is translated as CASSLEASGLSTGELFF. The full variable domain, with the rest looked up from reference TRBV7-2 and TRBJ2-2, is GAGVSQSPSNKVTEKGKDVELRCDPISGHTALYWYRQSLGQGLEFLIYFQGNSAPDKSGLPSDRFSAERTGGSVSTLTIQRTQQEDSAVYLCASSLEASGLSTGELFFGEGSRLTVL.

V is TRBV28 and J is TRBJ2-1; 10 nucleotides align to TRBD2. J was trimmed by 0 bases and V by 6 bases; bases with no gene match: 5. CDR1 MDHEN and CDR2 SYDVKM come from the germline V gene. This CDR3 has 16 residues. The CDR3 sequence is CASSPSGSRSYNEQFF. The CDR3 nucleotides are TGTGCCAGCAGCCCTAGCGGGAGCCGCTCCTACAATGAGCAGTTCTTC.

The V call is TRBV5-1, the J call TRBJ2-4; possibly TRBD2 for D (7 bases). The CDR3 is 17 residues long. In germline, CDR1 is SGHRS, CDR2 YFSETQ. Between the trimmed V and J ends, which lost 1 base and 8 bases, there was a span of 22 bases. CDR3: CASSLRNPGGASDIQYF. Here the CDR3 DNA reads TGCGCCAGCAGCTTGAGGAACCCGGGGGGCGCTTCGGACATTCAGTACTTC.

This clone was detected only a few times. V and J are TRBV5-6 and TRBJ1-2; D uncertain. CDR3 length: 14 residues. Looked up from germline, CDR1 is SGHDT and CDR2 is YYEEEE. The V and J ends lost 2 bases and 2 bases respectively, with 10 bases between them. CDR3 nucleotides: TGTGCCAGCAGCTTTTCGAACGGCAACTATGGCTACACCTTC. As protein: CASSFSNGNYGYTF.